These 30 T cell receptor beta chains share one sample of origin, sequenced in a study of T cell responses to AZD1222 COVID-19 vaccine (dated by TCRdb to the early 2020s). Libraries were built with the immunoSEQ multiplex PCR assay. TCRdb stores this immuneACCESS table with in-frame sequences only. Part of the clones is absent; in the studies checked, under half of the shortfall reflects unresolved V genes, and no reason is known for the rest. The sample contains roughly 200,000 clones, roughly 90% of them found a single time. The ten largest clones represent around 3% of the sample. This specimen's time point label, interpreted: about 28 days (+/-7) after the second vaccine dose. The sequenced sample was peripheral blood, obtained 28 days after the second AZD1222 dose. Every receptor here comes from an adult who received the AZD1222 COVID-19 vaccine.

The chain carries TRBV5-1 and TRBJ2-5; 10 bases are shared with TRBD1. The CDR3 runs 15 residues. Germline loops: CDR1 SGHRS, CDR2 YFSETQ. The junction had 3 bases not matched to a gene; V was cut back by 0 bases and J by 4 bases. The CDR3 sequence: CASSLAGTGAETQYF. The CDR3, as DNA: TGCGCCAGCAGCTTGGCCGGGACAGGGGCAGAGACCCAGTACTTC. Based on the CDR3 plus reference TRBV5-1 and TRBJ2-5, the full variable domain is KAGVTQTPRYLIKTRGQQVTLSCSPISGHRSVSWYQQTPGQGLQFLFEYFSETQRNKGNFPGRFSGRQFSNSRSEMNVSTLELGDSALYLCASSLAGTGAETQYFGPGTRLLVL.

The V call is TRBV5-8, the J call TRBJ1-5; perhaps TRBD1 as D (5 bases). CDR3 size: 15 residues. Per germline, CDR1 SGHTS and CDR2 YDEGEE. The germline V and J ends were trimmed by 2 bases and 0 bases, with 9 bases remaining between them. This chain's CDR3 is CASSFGAYSNQPQHF. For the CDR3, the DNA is TGTGCCAGCAGCTTTGGGGCCTATAGCAATCAGCCCCAGCATTTT.

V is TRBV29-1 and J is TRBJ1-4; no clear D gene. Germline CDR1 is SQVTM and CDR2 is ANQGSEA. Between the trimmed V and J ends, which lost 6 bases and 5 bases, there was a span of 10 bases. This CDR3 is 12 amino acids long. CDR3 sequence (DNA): TGCAGCGTGGGTGGATTCAATGAAAAACTGTTTTTT. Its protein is CSVGGFNEKLFF.

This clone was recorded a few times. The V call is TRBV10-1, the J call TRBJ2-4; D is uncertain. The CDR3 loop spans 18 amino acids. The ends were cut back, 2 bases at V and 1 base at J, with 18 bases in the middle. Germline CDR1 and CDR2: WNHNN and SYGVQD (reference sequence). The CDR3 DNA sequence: TGCGCCAGCAGTGAGCCTGGTCTCTTGGATATGGCCAAAAACATTCAGTACTTC. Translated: CASSEPGLLDMAKNIQYF.

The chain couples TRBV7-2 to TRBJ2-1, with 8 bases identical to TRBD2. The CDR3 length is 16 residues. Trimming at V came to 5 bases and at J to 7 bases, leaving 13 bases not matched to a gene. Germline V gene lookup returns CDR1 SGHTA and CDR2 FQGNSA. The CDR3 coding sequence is TGTGCCAGCAGCAAGACTAGCACCCGGGAGGGGAATGAGCAGTTCTTC. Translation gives CASSKTSTREGNEQFF.

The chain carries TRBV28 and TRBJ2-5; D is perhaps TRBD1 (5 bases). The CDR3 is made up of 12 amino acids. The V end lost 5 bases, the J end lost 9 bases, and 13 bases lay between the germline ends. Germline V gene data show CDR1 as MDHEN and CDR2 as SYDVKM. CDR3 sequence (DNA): TGTGCCAGCAGTCTAAACAGGTTACCCCAGTACTTC. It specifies CASSLNRLPQYF.

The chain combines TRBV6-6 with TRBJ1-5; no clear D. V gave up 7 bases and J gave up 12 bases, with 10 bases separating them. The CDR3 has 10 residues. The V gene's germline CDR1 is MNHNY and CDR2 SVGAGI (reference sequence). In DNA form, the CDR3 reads TGTGCCAGCATGGATCTGGTCCAGCATTTT. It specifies CASMDLVQHF.

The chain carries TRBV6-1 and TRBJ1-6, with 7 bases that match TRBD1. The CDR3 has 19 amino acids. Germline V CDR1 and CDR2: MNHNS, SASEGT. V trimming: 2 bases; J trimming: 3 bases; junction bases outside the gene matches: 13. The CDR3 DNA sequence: TGTGCCAGCAGTGAAAGCCATTTAAGGGGACAGCACTATAATTCACCCCTCCACTTT. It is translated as CASSESHLRGQHYNSPLHF.

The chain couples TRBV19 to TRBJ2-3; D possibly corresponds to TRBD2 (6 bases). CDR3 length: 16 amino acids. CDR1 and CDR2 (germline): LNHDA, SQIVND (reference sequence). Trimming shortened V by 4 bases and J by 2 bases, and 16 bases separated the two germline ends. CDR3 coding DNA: TGTGCCAGTAGTAGAGCTGGGGAGGCCAACACAGATACGCAGTATTTT. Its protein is CASSRAGEANTDTQYF.

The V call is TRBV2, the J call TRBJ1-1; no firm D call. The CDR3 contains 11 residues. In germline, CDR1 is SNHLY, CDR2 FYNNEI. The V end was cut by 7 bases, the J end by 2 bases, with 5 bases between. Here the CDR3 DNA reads TGTGCCAGCACACCCAACACTGAAGCTTTCTTT. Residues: CASTPNTEAFF.

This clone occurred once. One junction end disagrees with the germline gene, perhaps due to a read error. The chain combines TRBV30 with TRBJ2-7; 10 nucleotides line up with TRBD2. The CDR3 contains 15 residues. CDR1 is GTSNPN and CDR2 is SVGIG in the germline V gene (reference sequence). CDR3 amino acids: CAWSVDTGSSGSIHF. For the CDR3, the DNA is TGTGCCTGGAGTGTAGATACCGGATCTAGCGGGAGTATACACTTC.

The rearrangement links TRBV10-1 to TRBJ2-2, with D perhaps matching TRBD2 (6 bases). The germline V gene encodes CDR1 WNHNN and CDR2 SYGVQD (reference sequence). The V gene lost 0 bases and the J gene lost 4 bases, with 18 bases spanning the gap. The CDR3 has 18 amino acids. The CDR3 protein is CASSESGTAGRVTGELFF. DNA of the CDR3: TGCGCCAGCAGTGAGTCGGGTACGGCGGGAAGAGTCACCGGGGAGCTGTTTTTT.

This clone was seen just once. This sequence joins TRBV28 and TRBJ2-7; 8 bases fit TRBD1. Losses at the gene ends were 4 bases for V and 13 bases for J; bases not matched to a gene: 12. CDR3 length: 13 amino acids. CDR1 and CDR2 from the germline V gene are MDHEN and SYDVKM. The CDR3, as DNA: TGTGCCAGCAGTTGGGGGACAGGCCTATATCCTTACTTC. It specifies CASSWGTGLYPYF.

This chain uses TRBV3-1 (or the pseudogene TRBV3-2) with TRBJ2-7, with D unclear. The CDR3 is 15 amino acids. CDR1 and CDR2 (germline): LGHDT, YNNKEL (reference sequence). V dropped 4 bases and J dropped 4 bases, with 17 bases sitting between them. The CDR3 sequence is CASSLLLGTLYEQYF. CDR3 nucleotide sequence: TGTGCCAGCAGCCTATTACTCGGAACTCTGTACGAGCAGTACTTC.

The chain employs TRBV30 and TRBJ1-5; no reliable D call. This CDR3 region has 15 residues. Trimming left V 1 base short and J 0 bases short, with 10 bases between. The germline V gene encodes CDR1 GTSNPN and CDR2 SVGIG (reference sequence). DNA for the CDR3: TGTGCCTGGAGTGAGGCAGTACTTAGCAATCAGCCCCAGCATTTT. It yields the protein CAWSEAVLSNQPQHF.

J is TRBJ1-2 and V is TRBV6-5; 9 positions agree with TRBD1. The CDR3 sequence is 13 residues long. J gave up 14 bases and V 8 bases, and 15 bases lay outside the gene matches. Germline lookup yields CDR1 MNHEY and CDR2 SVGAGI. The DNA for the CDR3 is TGTGCCAGCCGTCTTACAGGGGGCAGCGTTTGGACCTTC. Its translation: CASRLTGGSVWTF.

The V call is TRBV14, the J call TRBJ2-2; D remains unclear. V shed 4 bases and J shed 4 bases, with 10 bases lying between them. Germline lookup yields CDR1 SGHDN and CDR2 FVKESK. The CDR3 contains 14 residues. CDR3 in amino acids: CASSPRATTGELFF. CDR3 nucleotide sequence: TGTGCCAGCAGCCCACGGGCCACCACCGGGGAGCTGTTTTTT.

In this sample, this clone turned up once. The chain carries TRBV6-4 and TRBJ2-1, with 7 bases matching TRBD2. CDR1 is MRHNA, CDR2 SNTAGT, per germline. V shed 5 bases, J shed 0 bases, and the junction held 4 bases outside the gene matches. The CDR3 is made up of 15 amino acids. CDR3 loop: CASSIGGSSYNEQFF. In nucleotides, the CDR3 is TGTGCCAGCAGTATCGGGGGGAGCTCCTACAATGAGCAGTTCTTC.

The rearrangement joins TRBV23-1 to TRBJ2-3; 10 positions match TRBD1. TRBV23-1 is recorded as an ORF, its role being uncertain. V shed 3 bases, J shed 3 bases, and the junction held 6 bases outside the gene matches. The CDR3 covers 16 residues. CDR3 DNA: TGCGCCAGCAGTCACGACAGGGGGCGAATGACAGATACGCAGTATTTT. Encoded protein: CASSHDRGRMTDTQYF.

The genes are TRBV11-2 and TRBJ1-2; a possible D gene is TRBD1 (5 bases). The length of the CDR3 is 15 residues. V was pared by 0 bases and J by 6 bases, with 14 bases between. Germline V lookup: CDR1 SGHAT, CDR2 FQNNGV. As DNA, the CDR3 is TGTGCCAGCAGCTTAGATAGCGGGGGACCCCATGGCTACACCTTC. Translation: CASSLDSGGPHGYTF.

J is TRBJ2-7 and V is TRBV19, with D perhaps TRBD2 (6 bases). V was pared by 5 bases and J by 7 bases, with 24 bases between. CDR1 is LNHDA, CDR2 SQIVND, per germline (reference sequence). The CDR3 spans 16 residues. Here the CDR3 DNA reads TGTGCCAGTAGTCCTGGACTATTCGTCACGACGGATGAGCAGTACTTC. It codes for CASSPGLFVTTDEQYF. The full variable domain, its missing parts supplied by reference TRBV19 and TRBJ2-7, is DGGITQSPKYLFRKEGQNVTLSCEQNLNHDAMYWYRQDPGQGLRLIYYSQIVNDFQKGDIAEGYSVSREKKESFPLTVTSAQKNPTAFYLCASSPGLFVTTDEQYFGPGTRLTVT.

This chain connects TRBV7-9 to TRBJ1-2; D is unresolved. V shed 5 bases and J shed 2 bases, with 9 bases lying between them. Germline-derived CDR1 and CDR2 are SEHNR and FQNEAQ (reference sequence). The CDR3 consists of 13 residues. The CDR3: CASSIDGNYGYTF. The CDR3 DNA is TGTGCCAGCAGCATAGACGGGAACTATGGCTACACCTTC.

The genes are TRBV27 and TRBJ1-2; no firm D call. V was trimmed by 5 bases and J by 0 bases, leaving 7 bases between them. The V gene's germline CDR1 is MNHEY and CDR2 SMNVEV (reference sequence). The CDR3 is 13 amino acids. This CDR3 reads CASSITANYGYTF. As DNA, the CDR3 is TGTGCCAGCAGTATTACTGCTAACTATGGCTACACCTTC.

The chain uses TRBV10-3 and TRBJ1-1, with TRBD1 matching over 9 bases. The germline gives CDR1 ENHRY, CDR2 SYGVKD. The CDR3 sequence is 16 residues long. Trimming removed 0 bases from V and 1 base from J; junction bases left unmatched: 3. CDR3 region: CAISESAGQGNTEAFF. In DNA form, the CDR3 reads TGTGCCATCAGTGAGTCCGCGGGACAGGGGAACACTGAAGCTTTCTTT.

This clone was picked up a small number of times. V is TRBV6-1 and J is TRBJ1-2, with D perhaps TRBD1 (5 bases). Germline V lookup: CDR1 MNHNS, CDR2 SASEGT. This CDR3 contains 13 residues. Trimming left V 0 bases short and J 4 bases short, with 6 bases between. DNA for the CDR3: TGTGCCAGCAGTGAAGCGGGGACCTATGGCTACACCTTC. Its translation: CASSEAGTYGYTF.

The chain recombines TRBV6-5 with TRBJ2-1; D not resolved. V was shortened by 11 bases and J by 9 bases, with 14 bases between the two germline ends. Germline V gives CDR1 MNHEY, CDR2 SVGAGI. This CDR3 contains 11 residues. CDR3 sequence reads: CASRRQREQFF. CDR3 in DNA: TGTGCCTCCCGACGCCAGCGTGAGCAGTTCTTC.

CDR3 nucleotide sequence: TGTGCCAGCAGTCAAGGGCTGGGGGAGCAGCCCCAGCATTTT. Protein sequence: CASSQGLGEQPQHF. The chain joins TRBV27 to TRBJ1-5; maybe TRBD1 (5 bases). V was clipped by 5 bases and J by 7 bases, with 15 bases between them. CDR1 and CDR2 from the germline V gene are MNHEY and SMNVEV (reference sequence). CDR3 length: 14 amino acids.

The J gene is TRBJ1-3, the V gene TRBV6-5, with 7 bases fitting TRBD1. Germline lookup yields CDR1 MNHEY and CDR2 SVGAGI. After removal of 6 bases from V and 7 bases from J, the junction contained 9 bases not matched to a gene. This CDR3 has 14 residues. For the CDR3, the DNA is TGTGCCAGCAGCCCCGACAGGGACCGGAACACCATATATTTT. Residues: CASSPDRDRNTIYF.

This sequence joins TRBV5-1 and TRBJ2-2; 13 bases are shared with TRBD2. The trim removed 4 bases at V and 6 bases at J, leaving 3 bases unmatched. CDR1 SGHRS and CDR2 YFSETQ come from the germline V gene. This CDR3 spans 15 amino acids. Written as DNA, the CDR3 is TGCGCCAGCAGCCGACTAGCGGGAGGTTCCGGGGAGCTGTTTTTT. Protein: CASSRLAGGSGELFF.

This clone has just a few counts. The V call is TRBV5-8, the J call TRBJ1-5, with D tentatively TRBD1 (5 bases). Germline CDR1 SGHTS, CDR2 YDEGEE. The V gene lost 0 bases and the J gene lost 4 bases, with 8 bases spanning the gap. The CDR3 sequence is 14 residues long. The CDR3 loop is CASSLGQPNQPQHF. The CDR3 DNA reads TGTGCCAGCAGCTTGGGACAGCCAAATCAGCCCCAGCATTTT.